The sequence of this TCR beta chain was determined in a study of Ad26.COV2.S vaccination and SARS-CoV-2 variants. Remarks on this clone: Its antigen is not known.

The CDR3 loop spans 12 amino acids. The V end lost 0 bases, the J end lost 5 bases, and 4 bases lay between the germline ends. CDR1 and CDR2 from the germline V gene are LGHNA and YSLEER. Assay used: immunoSEQ multiplex PCR; TCRdb lists only in-frame clones, some missing. The sample consists of around 300,000 clones, around 90% of them appearing once. Documented treatment: some 20 received Ad26.COV2.S at low or high dose, single or two shots; about 5 received placebo; per-sample allocation not given. All samples were drawn on day 63, counting from the first vaccine or placebo injection. Study observations and caveats: Those who received the vaccine showed greater spike-specific TCR breadth than those given placebo.

The chain uses TRBV4-3 and TRBJ1-1; no definite D call. The TCR sequence derives from a person between 18 and 65 years old who received the Ad26.COV2.S COVID-19 vaccine or a placebo. The source material was peripheral blood, sampled in a trial of Ad26.COV2.S vaccine versus placebo. The CDR3 loop reads CASSQDRTEAFF. Here the CDR3 DNA reads TGCGCCAGCAGCCAAGACCGGACTGAAGCTTTCTTT.